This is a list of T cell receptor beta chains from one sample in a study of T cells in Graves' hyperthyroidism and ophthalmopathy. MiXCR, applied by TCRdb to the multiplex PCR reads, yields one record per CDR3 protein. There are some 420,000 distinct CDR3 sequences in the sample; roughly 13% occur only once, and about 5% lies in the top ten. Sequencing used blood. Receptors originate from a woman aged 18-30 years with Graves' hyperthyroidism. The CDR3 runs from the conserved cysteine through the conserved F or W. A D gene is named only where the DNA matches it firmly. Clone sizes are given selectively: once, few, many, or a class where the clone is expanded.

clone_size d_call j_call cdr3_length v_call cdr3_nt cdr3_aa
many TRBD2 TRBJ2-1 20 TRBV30 TGTGCCTGGAGAGATACCTCGGGTCTAGCGGGAGGATCGGCCTACAATGAGCAGTTCTTC CAWRDTSGLAGGSAYNEQFF
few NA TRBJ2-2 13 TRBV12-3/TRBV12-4 TGTGCCAGCACCCCCGGTAACACCGGGGAGCTGTTTTTT CASTPGNTGELFF
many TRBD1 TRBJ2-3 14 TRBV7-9 TGTGCCAGCAGCCGGACAGGGCTGGCAGATACGCAGTATTTT CASSRTGLADTQYF
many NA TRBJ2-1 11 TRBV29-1 TGCAGCGTTGGCCCCTACAATGAGCAGTTCTTC CSVGPYNEQFF
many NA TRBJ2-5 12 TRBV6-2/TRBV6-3 TGTGCCAGCAGTTACCGCTGGGAGACCCAGTACTTC CASSYRWETQYF
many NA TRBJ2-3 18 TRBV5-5 TGTGCCAGCACTTACCAACCAACAGGGTTAGGAGCACCAGATACGCAGTATTTT CASTYQPTGLGAPDTQYF
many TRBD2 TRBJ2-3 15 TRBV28 TGTGCCAGCAGTTCCCCTAGGACTAGCAGAGATACGCAGTATTTT CASSSPRTSRDTQYF
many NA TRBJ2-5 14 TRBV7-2 TGTGCCAGCAGCTTAGGGGGGGCCCAAGAGACCCAGTACTTC CASSLGGAQETQYF
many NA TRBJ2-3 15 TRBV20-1 TGCAGTGCTGGGGGTGGCCCCGTGAGTCCAGATACGCAGTATTTT CSAGGGPVSPDTQYF
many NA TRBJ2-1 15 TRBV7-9 TGTGCCAGCAGCTTGACGGGAGATTCCTACAATGAGCAGTTCTTC CASSLTGDSYNEQFF
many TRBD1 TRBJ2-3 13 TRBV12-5 TGTGCTAGTGGAGTCGGACAGGCAGATACGCAGTATTTT CASGVGQADTQYF
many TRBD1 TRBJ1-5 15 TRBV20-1 TGCAGTGCTAGACCAGGACAGGGGCCGGGTCAGCCCCAGCATTTT CSARPGQGPGQPQHF
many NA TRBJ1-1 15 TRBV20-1 TGCAGTGCTAGACCTCAGACAGCGATGAACACTGAAGCTTTCTTT CSARPQTAMNTEAFF
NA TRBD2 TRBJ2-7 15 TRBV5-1 TGCGCCAGCAGCCTGAGTTCTAGCGGGACATACGAGCAGTACTTC CASSLSSSGTYEQYF
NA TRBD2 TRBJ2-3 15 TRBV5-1 TGCGCCAGCAGCTCCGGGACTAGCGATTCAGATACGCAGTATTTT CASSSGTSDSDTQYF
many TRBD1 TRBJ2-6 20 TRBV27 TGTGCCAGCAGTTTACGCCCAGGGACAGGGGGCGCAAGCGGGGCCAACGTCCTGACTTTC CASSLRPGTGGASGANVLTF